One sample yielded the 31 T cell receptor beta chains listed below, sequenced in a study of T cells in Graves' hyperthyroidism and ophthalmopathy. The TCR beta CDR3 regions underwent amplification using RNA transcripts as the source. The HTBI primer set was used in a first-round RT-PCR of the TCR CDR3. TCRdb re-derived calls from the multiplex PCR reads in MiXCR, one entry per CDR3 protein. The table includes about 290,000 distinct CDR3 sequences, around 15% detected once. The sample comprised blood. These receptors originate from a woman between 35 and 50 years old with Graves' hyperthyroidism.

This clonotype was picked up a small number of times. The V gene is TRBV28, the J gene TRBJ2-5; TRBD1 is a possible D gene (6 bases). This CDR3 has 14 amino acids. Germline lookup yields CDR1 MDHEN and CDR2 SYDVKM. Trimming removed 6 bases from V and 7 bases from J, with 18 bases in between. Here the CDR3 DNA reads TGTGCCAGCAGGGGGGCGAGGGGGAGAGTGACCCAGTACTTC. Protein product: CASRGARGRVTQYF.

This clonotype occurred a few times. CDR3 in DNA: TGTGCCAGCAGCCCCCAGGGCAGGGGGGTTAAGACCTACGAGCAGTACTTC. Translated, it gives CASSPQGRGVKTYEQYF. The chain employs TRBV7-9 and TRBJ2-7; possibly TRBD1 for D (7 bases). This CDR3 has 17 residues. From germline, CDR1 is SEHNR and CDR2 FQNEAQ (reference sequence). V lost 5 bases to trimming and J lost 2 bases, with 22 bases between them.

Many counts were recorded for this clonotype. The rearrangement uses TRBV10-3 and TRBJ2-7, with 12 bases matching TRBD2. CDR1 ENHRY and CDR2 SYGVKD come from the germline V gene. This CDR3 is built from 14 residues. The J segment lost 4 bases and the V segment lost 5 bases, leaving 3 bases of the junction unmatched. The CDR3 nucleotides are TGTGCCATCAGTCGGACTAGCGGGATTTACGAGCAGTACTTC. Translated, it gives CAISRTSGIYEQYF.

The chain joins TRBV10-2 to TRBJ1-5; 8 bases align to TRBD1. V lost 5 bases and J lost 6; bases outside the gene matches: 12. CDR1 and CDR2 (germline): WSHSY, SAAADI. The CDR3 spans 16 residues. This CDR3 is CASSPEGQASTQPQHF. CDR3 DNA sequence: TGCGCCAGCAGTCCCGAGGGACAGGCATCGACTCAGCCCCAGCATTTT.

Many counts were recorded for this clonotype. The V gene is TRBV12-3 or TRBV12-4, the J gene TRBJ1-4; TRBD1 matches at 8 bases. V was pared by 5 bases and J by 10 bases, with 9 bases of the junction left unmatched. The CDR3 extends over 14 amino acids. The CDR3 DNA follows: TGTGCCAGCAGTAAAGGACAGGGAACGGCAAAACTGTTTTTT. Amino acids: CASSKGQGTAKLFF.

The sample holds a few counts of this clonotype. The CDR3 sequence is CATSRAGQIPTDTQYF. CDR3 bases: TGTGCCACCAGCAGAGCGGGGCAGATCCCCACAGATACGCAGTATTTT. The V call is TRBV15, the J call TRBJ2-3; the D gene could be TRBD1 or TRBD2 (5 bases each). Germline V gives CDR1 LNHNV, CDR2 YYDKDF (reference sequence). Trimming shortened V by 1 base and J by 2 bases, and 13 bases separated the two germline ends. The CDR3 runs to 16 residues.

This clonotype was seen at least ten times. CDR3 DNA: TGTGCCAGCAGTGTCCGGGCCGAGGGGGGGGGAAATCAGCCCCAGCATTTT. It yields the protein CASSVRAEGGGNQPQHF. The chain employs TRBV6-1 and TRBJ1-5; TRBD1 is a possible D gene (6 bases). The CDR3 has 17 amino acids. Germline CDR1 reads MNHNS; CDR2 reads SASEGT. Trimming removed 4 bases from V and 4 bases from J, with 20 bases in between.

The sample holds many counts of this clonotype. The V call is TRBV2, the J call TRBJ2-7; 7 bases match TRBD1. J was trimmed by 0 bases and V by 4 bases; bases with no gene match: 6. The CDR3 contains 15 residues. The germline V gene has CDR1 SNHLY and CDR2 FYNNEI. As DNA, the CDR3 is TGTGCCAGCAGTGCGGAAGGGGGCCCCTCCTACGAGCAGTACTTC. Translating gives CASSAEGGPSYEQYF.

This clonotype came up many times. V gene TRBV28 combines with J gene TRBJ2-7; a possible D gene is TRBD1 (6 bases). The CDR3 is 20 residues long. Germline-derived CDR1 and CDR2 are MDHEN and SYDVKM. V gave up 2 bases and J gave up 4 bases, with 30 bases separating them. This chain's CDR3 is CASSLPRSAKDWDKAYEQYF. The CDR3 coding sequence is TGTGCCAGCAGTTTACCCAGGTCCGCGAAGGATTGGGACAAAGCTTACGAGCAGTACTTC. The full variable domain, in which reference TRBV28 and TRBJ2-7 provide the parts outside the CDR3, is DVKVTQSSRYLVKRTGEKVFLECVQDMDHENMFWYRQDPGLGLRLIYFSYDVKMKEKGDIPEGYSVSREKKERFSLILESASTNQTSMYLCASSLPRSAKDWDKAYEQYFGPGTRLTVT.

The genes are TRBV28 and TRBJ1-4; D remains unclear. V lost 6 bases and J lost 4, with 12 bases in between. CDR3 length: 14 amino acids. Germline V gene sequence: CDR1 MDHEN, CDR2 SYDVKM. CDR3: CASSKGRNNEKLFF. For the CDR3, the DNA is TGTGCCAGCAGCAAAGGCCGGAATAATGAAAAACTGTTTTTT.

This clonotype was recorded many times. The CDR3 nucleotides are TGCAGTGCTAGAGACAAACATTCAGATACGCAGTATTTT. Encoded protein: CSARDKHSDTQYF. The V gene is TRBV20-1, the J gene TRBJ2-3; D remains ambiguous. The CDR3 covers 13 residues. CDR1 and CDR2 from the germline V gene are DFQATT and SNEGSKA (reference sequence). V shed 0 bases and J shed 4 bases, with 8 bases lying between them.

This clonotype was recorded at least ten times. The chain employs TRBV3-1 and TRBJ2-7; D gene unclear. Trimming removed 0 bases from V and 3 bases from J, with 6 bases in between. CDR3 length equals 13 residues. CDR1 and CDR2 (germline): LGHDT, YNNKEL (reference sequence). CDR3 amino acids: CASSQDTYYEQYF. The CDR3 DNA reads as TGTGCCAGCAGCCAAGATACATACTACGAGCAGTACTTC.

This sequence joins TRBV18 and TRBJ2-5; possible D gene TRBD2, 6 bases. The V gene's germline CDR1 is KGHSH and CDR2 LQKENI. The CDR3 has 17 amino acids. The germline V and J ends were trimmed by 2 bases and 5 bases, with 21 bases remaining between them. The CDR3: CASSPGLGSGSSETQYF. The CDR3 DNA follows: TGTGCCAGCTCACCAGGCCTAGGTAGCGGATCATCGGAGACCCAGTACTTC.

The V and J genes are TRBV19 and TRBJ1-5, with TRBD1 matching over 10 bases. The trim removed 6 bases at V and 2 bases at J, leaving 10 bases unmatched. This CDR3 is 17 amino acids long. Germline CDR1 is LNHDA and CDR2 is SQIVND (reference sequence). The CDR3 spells CASRPGQGFGGNQPQHF. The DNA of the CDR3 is TGTGCCAGTAGACCGGGACAGGGGTTTGGTGGCAATCAGCCCCAGCATTTT.

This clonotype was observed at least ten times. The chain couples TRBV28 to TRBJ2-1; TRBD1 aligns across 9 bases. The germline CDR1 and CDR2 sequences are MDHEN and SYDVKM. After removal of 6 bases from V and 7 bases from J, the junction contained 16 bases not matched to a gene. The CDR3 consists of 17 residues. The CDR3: CASRPLPGQGTLNEQFF. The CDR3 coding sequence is TGTGCCAGCAGGCCTCTTCCGGGACAGGGTACGTTGAATGAGCAGTTCTTC. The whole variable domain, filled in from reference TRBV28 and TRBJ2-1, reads DVKVTQSSRYLVKRTGEKVFLECVQDMDHENMFWYRQDPGLGLRLIYFSYDVKMKEKGDIPEGYSVSREKKERFSLILESASTNQTSMYLCASRPLPGQGTLNEQFFGPGTRLTVL.

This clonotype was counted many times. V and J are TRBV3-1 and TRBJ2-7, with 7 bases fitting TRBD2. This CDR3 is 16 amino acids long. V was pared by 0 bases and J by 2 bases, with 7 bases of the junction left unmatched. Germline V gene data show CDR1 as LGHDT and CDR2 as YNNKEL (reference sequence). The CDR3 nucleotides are TGTGCCAGCAGCCAAGAAATACTAGCGTACCCCTACGAGCAGTACTTC. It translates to CASSQEILAYPYEQYF.

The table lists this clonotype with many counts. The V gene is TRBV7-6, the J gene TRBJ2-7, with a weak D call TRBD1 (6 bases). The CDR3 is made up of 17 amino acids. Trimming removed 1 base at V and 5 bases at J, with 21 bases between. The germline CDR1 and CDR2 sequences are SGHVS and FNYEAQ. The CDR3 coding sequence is TGTGCCAGCAGCTTAGTAGTGGGACATACGACCTGGAACGAGCAGTACTTC. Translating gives CASSLVVGHTTWNEQYF.

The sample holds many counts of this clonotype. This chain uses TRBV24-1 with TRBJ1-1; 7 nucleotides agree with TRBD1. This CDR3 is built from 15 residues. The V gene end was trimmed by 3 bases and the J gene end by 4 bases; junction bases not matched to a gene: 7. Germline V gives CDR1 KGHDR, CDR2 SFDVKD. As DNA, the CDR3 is TGTGCCACCAGTGATCCAGACAGGGAGGGCACTGAAGCTTTCTTT. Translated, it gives CATSDPDREGTEAFF.

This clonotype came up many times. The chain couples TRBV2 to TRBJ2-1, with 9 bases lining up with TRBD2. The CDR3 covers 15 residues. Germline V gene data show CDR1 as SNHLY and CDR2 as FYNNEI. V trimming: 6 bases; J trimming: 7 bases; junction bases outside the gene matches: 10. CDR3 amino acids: CASRVSSGMSNEQFF. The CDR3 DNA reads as TGTGCCAGCAGAGTCTCTAGCGGGATGTCGAATGAGCAGTTCTTC.

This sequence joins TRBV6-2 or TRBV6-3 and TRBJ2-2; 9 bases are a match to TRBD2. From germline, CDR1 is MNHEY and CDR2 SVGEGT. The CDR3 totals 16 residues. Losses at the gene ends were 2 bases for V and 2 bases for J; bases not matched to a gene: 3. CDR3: CASSYDSGGNTGELFF. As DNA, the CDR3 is TGTGCCAGCAGTTACGATAGCGGGGGAAACACCGGGGAGCTGTTTTTT.

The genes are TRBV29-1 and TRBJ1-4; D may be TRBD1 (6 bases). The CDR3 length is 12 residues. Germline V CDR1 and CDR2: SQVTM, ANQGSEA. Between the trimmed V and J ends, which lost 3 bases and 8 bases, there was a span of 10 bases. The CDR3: CSVETGGEKLFF. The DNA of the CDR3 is TGCAGCGTTGAGACAGGAGGGGAAAAACTGTTTTTT.

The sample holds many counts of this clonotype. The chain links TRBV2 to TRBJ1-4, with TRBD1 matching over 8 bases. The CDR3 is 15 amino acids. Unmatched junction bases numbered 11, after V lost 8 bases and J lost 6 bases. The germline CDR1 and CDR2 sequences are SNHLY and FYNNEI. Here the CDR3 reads CASFSGGTGYEKLFF. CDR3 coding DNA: TGTGCCAGCTTCTCCGGCGGGACAGGATATGAAAAACTGTTTTTT.

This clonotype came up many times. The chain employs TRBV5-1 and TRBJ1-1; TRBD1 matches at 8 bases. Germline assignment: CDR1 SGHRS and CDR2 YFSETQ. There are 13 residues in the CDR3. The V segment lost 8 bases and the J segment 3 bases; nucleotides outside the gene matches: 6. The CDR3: CASARGHDTEAFF. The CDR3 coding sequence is TGCGCCAGTGCCAGGGGGCATGACACTGAAGCTTTCTTT.

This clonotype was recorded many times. This CDR3 reads CASSFIGSGRSSYNEQFF. In DNA form, the CDR3 reads TGTGCCAGCAGTTTCATTGGTAGCGGGAGGAGCTCCTACAATGAGCAGTTCTTC. V is TRBV12-3 or TRBV12-4 and J is TRBJ2-1; 10 bases match TRBD2. The length of the CDR3 is 18 residues. J lost 0 bases, V lost 3 bases, and 8 bases had no gene match.

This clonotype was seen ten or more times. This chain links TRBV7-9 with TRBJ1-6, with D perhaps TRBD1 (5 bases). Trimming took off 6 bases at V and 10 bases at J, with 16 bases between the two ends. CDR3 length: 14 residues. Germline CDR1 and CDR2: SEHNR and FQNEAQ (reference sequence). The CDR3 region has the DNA TGTGCCAGCAGTCTGGAGGGGAGACGGTCACCCCTCCACTTT. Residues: CASSLEGRRSPLHF.

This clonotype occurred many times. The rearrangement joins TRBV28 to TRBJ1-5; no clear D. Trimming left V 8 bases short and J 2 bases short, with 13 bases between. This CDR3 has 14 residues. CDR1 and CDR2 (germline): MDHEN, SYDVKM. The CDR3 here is CASGLGAGNQPQHF. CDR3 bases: TGTGCCAGCGGCCTGGGAGCGGGCAATCAGCCCCAGCATTTT.

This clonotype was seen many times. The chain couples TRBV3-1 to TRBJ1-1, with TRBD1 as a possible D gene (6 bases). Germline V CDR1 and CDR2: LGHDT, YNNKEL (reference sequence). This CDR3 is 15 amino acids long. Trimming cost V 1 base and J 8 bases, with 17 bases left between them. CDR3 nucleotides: TGTGCCAGCAGCCAAGGAGCACAGGGTCTATCCGAAGCTTTCTTT. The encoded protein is CASSQGAQGLSEAFF.

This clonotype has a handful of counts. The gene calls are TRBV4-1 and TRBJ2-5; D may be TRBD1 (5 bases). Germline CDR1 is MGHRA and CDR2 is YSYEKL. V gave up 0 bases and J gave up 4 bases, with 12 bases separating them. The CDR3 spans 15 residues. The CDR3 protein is CASSQDQRGTETQYF. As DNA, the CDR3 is TGCGCCAGCAGCCAAGATCAAAGGGGAACAGAGACCCAGTACTTC.

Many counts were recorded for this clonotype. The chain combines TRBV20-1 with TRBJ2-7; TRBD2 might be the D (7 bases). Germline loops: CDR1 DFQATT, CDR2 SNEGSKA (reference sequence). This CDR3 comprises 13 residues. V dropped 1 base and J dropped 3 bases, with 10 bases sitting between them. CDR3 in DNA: TGCAGTGCTAGAGCGGGGGGCCGCTACGAGCAGTACTTC. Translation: CSARAGGRYEQYF.

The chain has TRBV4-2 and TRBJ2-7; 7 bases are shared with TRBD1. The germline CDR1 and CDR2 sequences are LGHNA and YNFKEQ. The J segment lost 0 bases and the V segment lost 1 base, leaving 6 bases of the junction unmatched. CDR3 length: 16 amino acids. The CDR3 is CASSQATGTASYEQYF. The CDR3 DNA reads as TGTGCCAGCAGCCAAGCCACCGGGACAGCCTCCTACGAGCAGTACTTC.

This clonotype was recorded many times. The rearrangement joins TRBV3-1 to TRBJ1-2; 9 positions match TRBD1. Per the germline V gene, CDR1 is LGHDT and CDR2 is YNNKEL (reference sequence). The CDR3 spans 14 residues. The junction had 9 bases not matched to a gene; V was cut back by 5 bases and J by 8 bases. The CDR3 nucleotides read TGTGCCAGCAGCTATGTACAGGGGGCTGTCGGCTACACCTTC. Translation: CASSYVQGAVGYTF.